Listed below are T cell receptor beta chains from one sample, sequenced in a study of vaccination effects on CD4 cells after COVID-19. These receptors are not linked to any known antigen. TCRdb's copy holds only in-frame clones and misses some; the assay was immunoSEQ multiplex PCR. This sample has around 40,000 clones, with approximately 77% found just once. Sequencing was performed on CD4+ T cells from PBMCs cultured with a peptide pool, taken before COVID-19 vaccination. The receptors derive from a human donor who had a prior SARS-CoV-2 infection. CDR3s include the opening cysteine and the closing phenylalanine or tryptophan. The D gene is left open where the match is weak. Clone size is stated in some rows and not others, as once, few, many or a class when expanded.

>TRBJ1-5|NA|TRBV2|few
CASSLTRRVVYQPQHF
TGTGCCAGCAGCTTGACAAGGAGGGTCGTTTATCAGCCCCAGCATTTT
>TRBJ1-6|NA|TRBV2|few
CASTTLGAVGPLHF
TGTGCCAGCACAACCCTGGGGGCGGTCGGGCCCCTCCACTTT
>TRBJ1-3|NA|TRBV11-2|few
CASSLVGGNTIYF
TGTGCCAGCAGCTTAGTAGGAGGAAACACCATATATTTT
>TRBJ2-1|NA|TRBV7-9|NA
CASSGAYNEQFF
TGTGCCAGCAGTGGGGCTTACAATGAGCAGTTCTTC
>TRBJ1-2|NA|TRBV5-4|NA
CASSLGGTLERGYTF
TGTGCCAGCAGCTTGGGTGGGACCTTAGAGAGAGGCTACACCTTC
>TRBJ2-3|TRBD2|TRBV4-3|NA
CASSRGTSGIMDTQYF
TGCGCCAGCAGCCGGGGGACTAGCGGGATTATGGATACGCAGTATTTT
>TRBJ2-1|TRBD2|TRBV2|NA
CASSRSSGGANEQFF
TGTGCCAGCAGCCGCTCTAGCGGTGGGGCCAATGAGCAGTTCTTC
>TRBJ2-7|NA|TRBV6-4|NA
CASSAPGASSYEQYF
TGTGCCAGCAGTGCCCCGGGGGCTAGCTCCTACGAGCAGTACTTC
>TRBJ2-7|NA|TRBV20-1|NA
CSARRQLEQYF
TGCAGTGCTAGAAGGCAGCTTGAGCAGTACTTC
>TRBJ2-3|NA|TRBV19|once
CASSIGRQLSTDTQYF
TGTGCCAGTAGTATAGGACGGCAGCTAAGCACAGATACGCAGTATTTT
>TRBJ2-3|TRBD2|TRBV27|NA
CASSWRNPGGGLGFPNTQYF
TGTGCCAGCAGCTGGAGAAACCCGGGGGGGGGACTCGGATTCCCAAATACGCAGTATTTT
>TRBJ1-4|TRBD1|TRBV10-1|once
CASSGSTGVTANEKLFF
TGCGCCAGCAGTGGATCGACAGGGGTAACTGCTAATGAAAAACTGTTTTTT
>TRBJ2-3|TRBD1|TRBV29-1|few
CSVTGTGGRTDTQYF
TGCAGCGTGACCGGAACAGGGGGCCGCACAGATACGCAGTATTTT
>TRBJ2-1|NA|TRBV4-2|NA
CASSQDGYYNEQFF
TGTGCCAGCAGCCAAGACGGATATTACAATGAGCAGTTCTTC
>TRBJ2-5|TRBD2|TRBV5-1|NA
CASSFSGGQETQYF
TGCGCCAGCAGCTTCAGCGGGGGTCAAGAGACCCAGTACTTC
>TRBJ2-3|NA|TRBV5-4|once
CASSLVRDLGTDTQYF
TGTGCCAGCAGCTTGGTGCGTGACTTAGGCACAGATACGCAGTATTTT
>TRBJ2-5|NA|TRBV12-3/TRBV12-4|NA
CASSWEETQYF
TGTGCCAGCAGTTGGGAAGAGACCCAGTACTTC
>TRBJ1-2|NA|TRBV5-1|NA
CASSTGVSGYTF
TGCGCCAGCAGTACCGGGGTGAGTGGCTACACCTTC
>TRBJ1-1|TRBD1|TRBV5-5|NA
CASSFFPGTAMNTEAFF
TGTGCCAGCAGCTTTTTCCCCGGGACAGCTATGAACACTGAAGCTTTCTTT
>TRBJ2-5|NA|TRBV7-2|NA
CASSLNLGETQYF
TGTGCCAGCAGCTTAAACCTGGGGGAGACCCAGTACTTC
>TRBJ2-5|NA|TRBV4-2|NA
CASSPNLETQYF
TGTGCCAGCAGCCCGAATTTAGAGACCCAGTACTTC
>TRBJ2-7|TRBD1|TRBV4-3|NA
CASSSRPGQGNEQYF
TGCGCCAGCAGCTCTCGCCCGGGACAGGGAAACGAGCAGTACTTC
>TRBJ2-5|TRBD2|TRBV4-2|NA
CASSQDWLAGQLQYF
TGTGCCAGCAGCCAAGATTGGCTAGCGGGTCAGCTCCAGTACTTC
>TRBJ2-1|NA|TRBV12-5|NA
CASGSLRDSVGYEQFF
TGTGCTAGTGGGTCTCTCCGGGACTCCGTGGGGTATGAGCAGTTCTTC
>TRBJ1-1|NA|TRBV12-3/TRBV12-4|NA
CASTQDMNTEAFF
TGTGCCAGCACCCAGGACATGAACACTGAAGCTTTCTTT
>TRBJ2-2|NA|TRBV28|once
CASCTAQAITGELFF
TGTGCCAGTTGCACCGCTCAGGCGATCACCGGGGAGCTGTTTTTT
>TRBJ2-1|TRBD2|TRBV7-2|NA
CASSWREMDEQFF
TGTGCCAGCAGCTGGCGGGAGATGGATGAGCAGTTCTTC
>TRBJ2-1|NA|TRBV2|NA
CASSARSDIHEQFF
TGTGCCAGCAGTGCTAGATCAGATATCCATGAGCAGTTCTTC
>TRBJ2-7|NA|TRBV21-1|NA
CASSIFGGYEQYF
TGTGCCAGCAGCATCTTTGGTGGCTACGAGCAGTACTTC
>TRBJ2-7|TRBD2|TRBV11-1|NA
CASSQGLAGDEQYF
TGTGCCAGCAGCCAGGGACTAGCGGGAGACGAGCAGTACTTC
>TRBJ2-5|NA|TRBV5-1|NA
CASSLGAGEETQYF
TGCGCCAGCAGCTTGGGAGCAGGGGAAGAGACCCAGTACTTC
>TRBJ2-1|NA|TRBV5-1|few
CASSLRGDEQFF
TGCGCCAGCAGCTTGCGTGGGGATGAGCAGTTCTTC
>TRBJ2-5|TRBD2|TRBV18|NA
CASSPASGRGETQYF
TGTGCCAGCTCACCGGCTAGCGGGAGGGGTGAGACCCAGTACTTC
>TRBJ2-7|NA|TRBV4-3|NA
CASSQDIRVETYEQYF
TGCGCCAGCAGCCAAGATATTCGCGTCGAAACCTACGAGCAGTACTTC
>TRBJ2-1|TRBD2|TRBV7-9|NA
CASSLGILAGVGNEQFF
TGTGCCAGCAGCCTGGGCATCCTAGCGGGAGTTGGGAATGAGCAGTTCTTC
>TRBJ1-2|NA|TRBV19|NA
CASSISFWLYGYTF
TGTGCCAGTAGTATTTCATTTTGGCTTTATGGCTACACCTTC
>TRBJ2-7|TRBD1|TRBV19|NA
CASSPEGQPKTYEQYF
TGTGCCAGTAGTCCTGAGGGACAGCCTAAGACCTACGAGCAGTACTTC
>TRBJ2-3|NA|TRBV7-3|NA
CASSLRGSDTQYF
TGTGCCAGCAGCTTAAGGGGTTCTGATACGCAGTATTTT
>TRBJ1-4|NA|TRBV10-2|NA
CASSEIYSTLTSTNEKLFF
TGCGCCAGCAGTGAGATCTACAGTACTTTAACCTCAACTAATGAAAAACTGTTTTTT
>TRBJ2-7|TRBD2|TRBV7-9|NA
CASSLTLAGDRYEQYF
TGTGCCAGCAGCTTAACTCTAGCGGGAGACCGATACGAGCAGTACTTC
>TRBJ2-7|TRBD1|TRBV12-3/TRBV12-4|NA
CASSYRGSYEQYF
TGTGCCAGCAGCTACAGGGGTTCCTACGAGCAGTACTTC